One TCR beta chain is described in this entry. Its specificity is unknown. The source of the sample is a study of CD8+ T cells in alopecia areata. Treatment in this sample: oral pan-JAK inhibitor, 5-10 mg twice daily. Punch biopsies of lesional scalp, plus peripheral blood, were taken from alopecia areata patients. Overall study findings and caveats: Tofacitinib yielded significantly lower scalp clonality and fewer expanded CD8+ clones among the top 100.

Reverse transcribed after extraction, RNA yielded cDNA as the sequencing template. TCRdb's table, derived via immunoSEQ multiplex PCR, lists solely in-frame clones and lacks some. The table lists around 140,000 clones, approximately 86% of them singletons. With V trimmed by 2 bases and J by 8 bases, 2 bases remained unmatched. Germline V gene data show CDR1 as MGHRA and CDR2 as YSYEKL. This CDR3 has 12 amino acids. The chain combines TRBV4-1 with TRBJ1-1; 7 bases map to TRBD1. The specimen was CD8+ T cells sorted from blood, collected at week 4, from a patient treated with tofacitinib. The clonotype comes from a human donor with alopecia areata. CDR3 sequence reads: CASSQLDREAFF. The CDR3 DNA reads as TGCGCCAGCAGCCAATTGGACAGGGAAGCTTTCTTT.